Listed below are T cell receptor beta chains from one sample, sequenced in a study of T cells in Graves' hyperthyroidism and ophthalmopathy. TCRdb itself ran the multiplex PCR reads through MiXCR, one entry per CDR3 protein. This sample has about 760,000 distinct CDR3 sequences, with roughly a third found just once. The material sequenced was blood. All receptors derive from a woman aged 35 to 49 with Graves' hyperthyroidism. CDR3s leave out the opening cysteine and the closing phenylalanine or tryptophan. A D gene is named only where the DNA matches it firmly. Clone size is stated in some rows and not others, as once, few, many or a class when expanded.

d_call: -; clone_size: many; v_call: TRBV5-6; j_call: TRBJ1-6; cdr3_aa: ASSLGSLVAAPLH
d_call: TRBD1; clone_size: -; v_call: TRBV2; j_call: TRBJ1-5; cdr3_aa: ATSRTRQGRRETQH
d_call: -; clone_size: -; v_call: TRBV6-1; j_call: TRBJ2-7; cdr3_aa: ASSVGQFYEQY
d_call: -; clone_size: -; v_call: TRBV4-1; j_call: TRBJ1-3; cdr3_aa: ASSQEGQSGGTIY
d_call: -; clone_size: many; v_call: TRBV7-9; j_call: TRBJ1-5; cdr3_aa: ASSSEDSPNQPQH
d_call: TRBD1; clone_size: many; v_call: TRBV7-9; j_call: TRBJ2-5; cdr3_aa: ASSRQGAETQY
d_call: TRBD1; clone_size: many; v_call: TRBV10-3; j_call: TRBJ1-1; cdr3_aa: AIQGSTMNTEAF
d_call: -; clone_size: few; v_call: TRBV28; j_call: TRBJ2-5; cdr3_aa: ASSFSWAQY
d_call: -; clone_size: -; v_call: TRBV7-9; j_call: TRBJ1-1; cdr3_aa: ASSPAGSGEAF
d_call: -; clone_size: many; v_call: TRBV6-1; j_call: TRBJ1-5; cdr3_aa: ASTHTEGQPQH
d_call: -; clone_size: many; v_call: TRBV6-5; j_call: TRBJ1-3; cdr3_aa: ASRLIPGPSGNTIY
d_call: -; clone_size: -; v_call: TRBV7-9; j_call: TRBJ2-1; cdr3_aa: ASSPRGRNEQF
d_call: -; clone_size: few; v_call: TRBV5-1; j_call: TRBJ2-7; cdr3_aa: ASSFSGTPSYEQY
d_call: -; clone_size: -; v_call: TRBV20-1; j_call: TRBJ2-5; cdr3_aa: SAEEGSRKETQY
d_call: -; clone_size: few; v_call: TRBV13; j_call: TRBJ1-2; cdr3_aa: ASSYSIGGDGYT
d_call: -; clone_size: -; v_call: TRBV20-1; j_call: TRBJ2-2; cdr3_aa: SARVGGPGGGELF
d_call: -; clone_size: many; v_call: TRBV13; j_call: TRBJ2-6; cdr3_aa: ASSFGGANVLT
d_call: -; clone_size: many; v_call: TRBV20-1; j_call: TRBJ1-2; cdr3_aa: SARPPGIGYGYT
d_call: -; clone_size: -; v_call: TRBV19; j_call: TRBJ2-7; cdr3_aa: ASSIFRDAAYEQY
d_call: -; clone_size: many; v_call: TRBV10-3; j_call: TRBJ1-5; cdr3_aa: AISEGGNGFWQPQH
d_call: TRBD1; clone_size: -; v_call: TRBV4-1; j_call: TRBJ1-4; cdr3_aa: ASSQKGQSPEKLF
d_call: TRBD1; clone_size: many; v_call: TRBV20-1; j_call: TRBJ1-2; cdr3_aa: SVPRTGGDGYT
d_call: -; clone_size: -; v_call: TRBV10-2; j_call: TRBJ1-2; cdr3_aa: ASRLNSANYGYI
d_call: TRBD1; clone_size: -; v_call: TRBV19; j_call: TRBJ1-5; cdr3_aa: ASSINRGLQPQH
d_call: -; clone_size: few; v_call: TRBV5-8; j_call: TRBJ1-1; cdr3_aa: ASRFDPNTEAF
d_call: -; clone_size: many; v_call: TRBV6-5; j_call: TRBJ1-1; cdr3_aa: ASSLSRTNTEAF
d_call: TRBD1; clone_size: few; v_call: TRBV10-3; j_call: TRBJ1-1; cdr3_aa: AISATGTGGTEAF
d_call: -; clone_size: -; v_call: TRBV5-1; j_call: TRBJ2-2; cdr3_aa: ASSLAQGTAGELF
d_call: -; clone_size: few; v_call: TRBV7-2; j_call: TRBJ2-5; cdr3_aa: ASSLELAVIIETQY
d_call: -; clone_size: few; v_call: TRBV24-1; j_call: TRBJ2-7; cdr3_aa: ATSPRNSTYEQY
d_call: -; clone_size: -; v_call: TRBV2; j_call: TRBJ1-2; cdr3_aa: ASRPDKRILGYT
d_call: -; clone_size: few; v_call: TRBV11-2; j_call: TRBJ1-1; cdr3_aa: ASSRRVIGLVDTEAF
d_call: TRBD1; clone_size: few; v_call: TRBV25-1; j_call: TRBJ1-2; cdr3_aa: ASSGQGEFRYGYT
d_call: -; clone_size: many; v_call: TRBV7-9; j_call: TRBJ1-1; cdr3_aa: ASSLSYSADTEAF
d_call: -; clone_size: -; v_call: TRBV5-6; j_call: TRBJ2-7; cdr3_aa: ASSSGLFGTYEQY
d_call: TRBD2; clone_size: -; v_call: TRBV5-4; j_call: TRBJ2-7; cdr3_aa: ASSLYTSGGEQY
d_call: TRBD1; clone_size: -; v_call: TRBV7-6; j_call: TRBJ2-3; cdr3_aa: ASRGQGADTQY
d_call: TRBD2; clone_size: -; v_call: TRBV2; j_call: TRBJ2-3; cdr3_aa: ASSGRLAGVFDEQY
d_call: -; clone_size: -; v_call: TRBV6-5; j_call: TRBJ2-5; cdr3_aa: ASSSQGLHVETQY
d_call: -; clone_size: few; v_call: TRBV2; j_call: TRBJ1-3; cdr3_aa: ASSRLPGSSGNTIY
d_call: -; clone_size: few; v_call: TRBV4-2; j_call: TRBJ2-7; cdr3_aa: ASSLRSGQHLSYEQY
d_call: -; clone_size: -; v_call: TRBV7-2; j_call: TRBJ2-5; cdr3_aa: ASSLQGSQY
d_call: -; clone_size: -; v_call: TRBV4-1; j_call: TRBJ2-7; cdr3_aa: ASSRGRERYEQY
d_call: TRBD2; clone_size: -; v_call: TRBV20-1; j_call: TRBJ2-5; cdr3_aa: SARGPASGRETQY
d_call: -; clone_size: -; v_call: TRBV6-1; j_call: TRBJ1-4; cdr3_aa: ASSPSGNEKLF
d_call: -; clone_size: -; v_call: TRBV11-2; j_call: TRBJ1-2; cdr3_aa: ASSGPGDHNYGYT
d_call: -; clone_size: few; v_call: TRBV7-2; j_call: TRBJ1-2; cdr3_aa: ASSFREQGHYGYT
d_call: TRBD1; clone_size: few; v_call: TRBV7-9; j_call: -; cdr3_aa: ASSSTGDEQF